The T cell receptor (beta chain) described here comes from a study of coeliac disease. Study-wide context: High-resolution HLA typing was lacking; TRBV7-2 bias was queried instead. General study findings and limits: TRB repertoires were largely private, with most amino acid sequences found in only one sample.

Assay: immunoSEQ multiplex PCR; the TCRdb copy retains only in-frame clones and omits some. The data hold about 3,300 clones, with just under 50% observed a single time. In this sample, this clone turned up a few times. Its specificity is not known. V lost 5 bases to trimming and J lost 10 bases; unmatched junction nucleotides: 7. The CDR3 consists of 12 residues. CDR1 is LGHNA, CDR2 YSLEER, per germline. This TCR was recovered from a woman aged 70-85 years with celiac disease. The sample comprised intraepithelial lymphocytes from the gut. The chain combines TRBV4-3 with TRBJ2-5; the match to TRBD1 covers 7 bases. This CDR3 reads CASSDTGVIQYF. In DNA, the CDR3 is TGCGCCAGCAGCGATACAGGGGTAATCCAGTACTTC.